This T cell receptor (beta chain) was captured in a study of early T cells in non-severe SARS-CoV-2 infection. This clonotype was recorded a few times. The V end lost 4 bases, the J end lost 8 bases, and 8 bases lay between the germline ends. CDR3 length: 11 amino acids. The germline V gene encodes CDR1 MNHEY and CDR2 SVGAGI. TCRdb analysed the 5' RACE reads with MiXCR anew, one entry per CDR3 protein. In the table there are about 66,000 distinct CDR3 sequences, around 14% of which are singletons. The sample was whole blood. This TCR came from an adult who was a healthcare worker with PCR-confirmed SARS-CoV-2 infection or an uninfected control (not recorded which). The genes are TRBV6-5 and TRBJ1-2; D remains unclear. The CDR3 bases are TGTGCCAGCAGTTCCGTTGGGGGCTACACCTTC. Translation: CASSSVGGYTF.